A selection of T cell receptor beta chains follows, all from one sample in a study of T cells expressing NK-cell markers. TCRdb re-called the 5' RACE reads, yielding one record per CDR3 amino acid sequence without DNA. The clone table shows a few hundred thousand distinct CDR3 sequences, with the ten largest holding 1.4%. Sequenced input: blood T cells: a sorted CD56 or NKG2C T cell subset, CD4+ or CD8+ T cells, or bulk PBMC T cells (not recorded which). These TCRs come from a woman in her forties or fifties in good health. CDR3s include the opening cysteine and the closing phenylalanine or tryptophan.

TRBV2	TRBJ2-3	CASRGAADTQYF
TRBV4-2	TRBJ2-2	CASSQRRAPGGIIKRENTGELFF
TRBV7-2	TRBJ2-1	CASGYHNEQFF
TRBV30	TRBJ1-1	CAWSRDQNTEAFF
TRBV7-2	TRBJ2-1	CASSLVGFRNEQFF
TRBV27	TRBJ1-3	CASSLSSTVYGNTIYF
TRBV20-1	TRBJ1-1	CSASYLESEAFF
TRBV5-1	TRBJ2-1	CASSPGLAGVGNEQFF
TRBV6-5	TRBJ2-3	CASSSPTPDTQYF
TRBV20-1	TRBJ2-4	CSAKRTSGRTLNIQYF
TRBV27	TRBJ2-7	CASSATGSEQYF
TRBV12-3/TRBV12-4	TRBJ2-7	CASSPPARTYEQYF
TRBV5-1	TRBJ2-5	CASSQTRGQAYQETQYF
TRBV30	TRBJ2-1	CAWWTDLNEQFF
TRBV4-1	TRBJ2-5	CASRAGFQETQYF
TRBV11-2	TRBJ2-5	CASSAGVSQETQYF
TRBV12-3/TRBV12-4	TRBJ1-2	CASRQGLRYGYTF
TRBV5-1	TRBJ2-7	CASSEGLAAADYEQYF
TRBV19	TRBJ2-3	CASSIGTTITDTQYF
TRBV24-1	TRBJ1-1	CATSTDMNTEAFF
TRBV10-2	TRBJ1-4	CASSDSVTNEKLFF
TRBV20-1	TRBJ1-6	CSARAGPSNSPLHF
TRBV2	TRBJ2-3	CASSEFRTSFQDTQYF
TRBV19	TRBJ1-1	CASRNTLGQGAMNTEAFF
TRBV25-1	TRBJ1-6	CASSEFSGATSPLHF
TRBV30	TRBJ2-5	CAWMKGGETQYF